Listed below are T cell receptor beta chains from one sample, sequenced in a study of T cells after posttransplantation cyclophosphamide. TCRdb's copy holds only in-frame clones and misses some; the assay was immunoSEQ multiplex PCR. This sample has about 31,000 clones, with over 75% found just once. Sample: naive CD4+ T cells sorted from blood. Every receptor here comes from a man under 40 in good health and a related stem cell transplant donor. CDR3s include the opening cysteine and the closing phenylalanine or tryptophan. Fields, in order: clone size, CDR3 length, V gene, CDR3 protein. Only some rows state a clone size, as once, few, many or a class for expanded clones.

NA	14	TRBV2	CATGPRTDQETQYF
NA	15	TRBV10-1	CASSESPGQGHEQYF
NA	15	TRBV28	CASRLAGARTDTQYF
NA	14	TRBV19	CASGIAFSNQPQHF
NA	13	TRBV4-2	CASSQDLMREQFF
NA	14	TRBV19	CASSPRRGQETQYF
NA	15	TRBV5-1	CASSQTGGGHSPLHF
NA	16	TRBV19	CASSVYAGTVYNEQFF
NA	16	TRBV4-1	CASSQHLTGTGDEQYF
NA	16	TRBV7-9	CASSFGGLAGPDEQFF
NA	17	TRBV6-1	CASSASTSGALWTEQYF
NA	13	TRBV7-8	CASSLDRGYEQYF
few	13	TRBV5-5	CASKQGPHNEQFF
once	13	TRBV4-3	CASSHGSASPLHF
few	14	TRBV5-1	CASRFGGSAKKLFF
NA	16	TRBV6-6	CASSRGTSGSTDTQYF
NA	13	TRBV6-1	CASSRQGQHEQYF
NA	17	TRBV27	CASSPRQAISGANVLTF
NA	14	TRBV7-2	CASSLDRGLYGYTF
NA	16	TRBV9	CASSVTGQGAGNTIYF
NA	16	TRBV6-5	CASSSHSPDSQRGYTF
once	13	TRBV7-8	CASRAGVQETQYF
NA	16	TRBV18	CASSYFPYRGIAEAFF
NA	13	TRBV5-6	CASSFYGAYEQYF
NA	12	TRBV6-1	CASSRDGIEQYF
NA	13	TRBV15	CATTGYGNQPQHF
NA	17	TRBV7-2	CASSLDFFGTATYGYTF
NA	16	TRBV6-6	CASNPGQGQTKNIQYF
NA	16	TRBV11-2	CASSSQPRTAWHEQFF
NA	15	TRBV5-1	CASSLEGADGQPQHF
NA	14	TRBV6-1	CASTGGGFNEKLFF
NA	15	TRBV9	CASSPRDSQTGELFF